The 32 T cell receptor beta chains below all came from one sample that was sequenced in a study of T cell responses to AZD1222 COVID-19 vaccine. Profiled with immunoSEQ multiplex PCR; TCRdb holds only in-frame clones, not every one. Of approximately 150,000 clones listed, over 85% are singletons. Sequencing was performed on peripheral blood, taken 28 days after the second AZD1222 dose. Receptor source: an adult who received the AZD1222 COVID-19 vaccine.

The chain joins TRBV9 to TRBJ1-1; perhaps TRBD1 as D (6 bases). V was trimmed by 0 bases and J by 4 bases, leaving 16 bases between them. CDR1 SGDLS and CDR2 YYNGEE come from the germline V gene. CDR3 length: 16 residues. The CDR3 coding sequence is TGTGCCAGCAGCGTAGATTCTGGGGGGGCTAGCACTGAAGCTTTCTTT. Encoded protein: CASSVDSGGASTEAFF.

The V call is TRBV5-1, the J call TRBJ2-2; TRBD1 is a possible D gene (7 bases). CDR1 and CDR2 (germline): SGHRS, YFSETQ. CDR3 length: 19 residues. Trimming pared 3 bases from V and 1 base from J, leaving 22 bases between. The CDR3 here is CASSSLGQHRGGNTGELFF. CDR3 in DNA: TGCGCCAGCAGCTCATTAGGGCAGCACAGGGGAGGGAACACCGGGGAGCTGTTTTTT.

V and J are TRBV5-4 and TRBJ2-7; unclear D gene. The CDR3 loop spans 13 amino acids. The V end was cut by 4 bases, the J end by 0 bases, with 8 bases between. CDR1 SGHNT and CDR2 YYREEE come from the germline V gene (reference sequence). The DNA for the CDR3 is TGTGCCAGCAGCCAACAAAACTCCTACGAGCAGTACTTC. This encodes CASSQQNSYEQYF. The entire variable domain, with the rest obtained from reference TRBV5-4 and TRBJ2-7, is as follows: ETGVTQSPTHLIKTRGQQVTLRCSSQSGHNTVSWYQQALGQGPQFIFQYYREEENGRGNFPPRFSGLQFPNYSSELNVNALELDDSALYLCASSQQNSYEQYFGPGTRLTVT.

The rearrangement uses TRBV7-9 and TRBJ1-3; weak D call: TRBD1 (6 bases). Trimming cost V 4 bases and J 4 bases, with 14 bases left between them. The CDR3 has 15 amino acids. CDR1 and CDR2 from the germline V gene are SEHNR and FQNEAQ (reference sequence). The CDR3 sequence is CASSYPQGSGNTIYF. CDR3 nucleotides: TGTGCCAGCAGCTACCCACAGGGATCCGGAAACACCATATATTTT. The whole variable domain, filled in from reference TRBV7-9 and TRBJ1-3, reads DTGVSQNPRHKITKRGQNVTFRCDPISEHNRLYWYRQTLGQGPEFLTYFQNEAQLEKSRLLSDRFSAERPKGSFSTLEIQRTEQGDSAMYLCASSYPQGSGNTIYFGEGSWLTVV.

This sequence joins TRBV30 and TRBJ2-7; 9 positions match TRBD1. Germline V gene lookup returns CDR1 GTSNPN and CDR2 SVGIG (reference sequence). V was clipped by 2 bases and J by 6 bases; unmatched bases: 11. The CDR3 has 15 residues. The CDR3 bases are TGTGCCTGGAGTATCCGGGACAGGGAGTCGAGCGAGCAGTACTTC. Encoded protein: CAWSIRDRESSEQYF.

The CDR3 bases are TGTGCCAGCAGCAACCGACAGGGATCCTATGGCTACACCTTC. It translates to CASSNRQGSYGYTF. The gene calls are TRBV13 and TRBJ1-2, with 7 bases identical to TRBD1. CDR1 and CDR2 from the germline V gene are PRHDT and FYEKMQ (reference sequence). After removal of 5 bases from V and 4 bases from J, the junction contained 7 bases not matched to a gene. The CDR3 has 14 residues.

The chain recombines TRBV9 with TRBJ2-2; D is undetermined. CDR1 and CDR2 (germline): SGDLS, YYNGEE. V lost 0 bases to trimming and J lost 4 bases, with 7 bases between them. The CDR3 loop spans 14 amino acids. The CDR3 reads CASSVERSTGELFF. The CDR3 DNA is TGTGCCAGCAGCGTAGAAAGGAGCACCGGGGAGCTGTTTTTT. Full variable domain (outside the CDR3, taken from reference TRBV9 and TRBJ2-2): DSGVTQTPKHLITATGQRVTLRCSPRSGDLSVYWYQQSLDQGLQFLIQYYNGEERAKGNILERFSAQQFPDLHSELNLSSLELGDSALYFCASSVERSTGELFFGEGSRLTVL.

V is TRBV27 and J is TRBJ1-2, with D maybe TRBD1 (5 bases). Germline lookup yields CDR1 MNHEY and CDR2 SMNVEV (reference sequence). The ends were cut back, 5 bases at V and 1 base at J, with 14 bases in the middle. The CDR3 extends over 15 amino acids. The CDR3 DNA reads TGTGCCAGCAGTCCGGCAGGGCGCCTTAACTATGGCTACACCTTC. Its protein product is CASSPAGRLNYGYTF.

The chain recombines TRBV7-9 with TRBJ2-1, with 7 bases that match TRBD1. Losses at the gene ends were 2 bases for V and 13 bases for J; bases not matched to a gene: 14. Germline V CDR1 and CDR2: SEHNR, FQNEAQ (reference sequence). The CDR3 sequence is 15 residues long. The CDR3 DNA is TGTGCCAGCAGCTTATCTCAGAACCGACAGGGAACACAGTTCTTC. This sequence encodes CASSLSQNRQGTQFF.

This chain uses TRBV7-9 with TRBJ1-4, with D perhaps matching TRBD1 (5 bases). The V end was cut by 5 bases, the J end by 4 bases, with 11 bases between. The CDR3 contains 14 residues. Per the germline V gene, CDR1 is SEHNR and CDR2 is FQNEAQ (reference sequence). CDR3 region: CASSLDSLNEKLFF. Written as DNA, the CDR3 is TGTGCCAGCAGCCTCGACAGCCTTAATGAAAAACTGTTTTTT. Using reference TRBV7-9 and TRBJ1-4 for the parts outside the CDR3, the full variable domain is DTGVSQNPRHKITKRGQNVTFRCDPISEHNRLYWYRQTLGQGPEFLTYFQNEAQLEKSRLLSDRFSAERPKGSFSTLEIQRTEQGDSAMYLCASSLDSLNEKLFFGSGTQLSVL.

The chain combines TRBV5-1 with TRBJ1-2; the D is unclear. Trimming removed 2 bases at V and 1 base at J, with 12 bases between. The CDR3 contains 15 residues. Germline V CDR1 and CDR2: SGHRS, YFSETQ. The CDR3 protein is CASSFGPGDNYGYTF. In nucleotides, the CDR3 is TGCGCCAGCAGCTTTGGGCCAGGAGATAACTATGGCTACACCTTC.

The chain employs TRBV24-1 and TRBJ2-7, with TRBD2 matching 8 bases. The V gene end was trimmed by 1 base and the J gene end by 6 bases; junction bases not matched to a gene: 7. Germline V gene sequence: CDR1 KGHDR, CDR2 SFDVKD. This CDR3 spans 15 amino acids. CDR3 coding DNA: TGTGCCACCAGTGATTTTGGCCAGCGGGAGTGCGAGCAGTACTTC. It translates to CATSDFGQRECEQYF.

This clone has a single count. The chain recombines TRBV9 with TRBJ2-2; D possibly matches TRBD1 or TRBD2 (5 bases each). Trimming removed 2 bases from V and 1 base from J, with 9 bases in between. CDR1 is SGDLS and CDR2 is YYNGEE in the germline V gene. CDR3 size: 15 residues. This chain's CDR3 is CASSVGAGNTGELFF. The CDR3 DNA reads TGTGCCAGCAGCGTCGGGGCGGGGAACACCGGGGAGCTGTTTTTT.

The chain couples TRBV25-1 to TRBJ1-1; no reliable D call. The germline V gene encodes CDR1 MGHDK and CDR2 SYGVNS. V was cut by 4 bases and J by 4 bases, with 4 bases left in between. The CDR3 is 11 amino acids. The CDR3 nucleotides are TGTGCCAGCAGTGTAGGCACTGAAGCTTTCTTT. It yields the protein CASSVGTEAFF. Based on the CDR3 plus reference TRBV25-1 and TRBJ1-1, the full variable domain is EADIYQTPRYLVIGTGKKITLECSQTMGHDKMYWYQQDPGMELHLIHYSYGVNSTEKGDLSSESTVSRIRTEHFPLTLESARPSHTSQYLCASSVGTEAFFGQGTRLTVV.

The chain employs TRBV13 and TRBJ2-2; 8 positions match TRBD1. This CDR3 has 18 residues. CDR1 is PRHDT, CDR2 FYEKMQ, per germline (reference sequence). V trimming: 4 bases; J trimming: 2 bases; junction bases outside the gene matches: 12. The DNA for the CDR3 is TGTGCCAGCAGCTGGGAACAGGGGGACATCTCTAACACCGGGGAGCTGTTTTTT. Protein product: CASSWEQGDISNTGELFF.

The V and J genes are TRBV5-1 and TRBJ2-7; 11 bases align to TRBD2. Trimming took 0 bases from V and 6 from J; bases not matched to a gene: 5. The CDR3 covers 15 residues. Germline V gene sequence: CDR1 SGHRS, CDR2 YFSETQ. CDR3 sequence (DNA): TGCGCCAGCAGCTTGGATACTAGCGGGAGTGGCGAGCAGTACTTC. Its translation: CASSLDTSGSGEQYF. The full variable domain, with the rest looked up from reference TRBV5-1 and TRBJ2-7, is KAGVTQTPRYLIKTRGQQVTLSCSPISGHRSVSWYQQTPGQGLQFLFEYFSETQRNKGNFPGRFSGRQFSNSRSEMNVSTLELGDSALYLCASSLDTSGSGEQYFGPGTRLTVT.

This chain connects TRBV30 to TRBJ1-4, with 7 nucleotides matching TRBD1. CDR3 length equals 15 residues. V dropped 2 bases and J dropped 6; count of bases not matched to a gene: 9. Germline CDR1 reads GTSNPN; CDR2 reads SVGIG (reference sequence). CDR3 sequence: CAWSPPGTDYEKLFF. CDR3 nucleotides: TGTGCCTGGAGTCCCCCCGGGACAGATTATGAAAAACTGTTTTTT.

This chain connects TRBV2 to TRBJ2-2; 8 bases map to TRBD1. Germline V CDR1 and CDR2: SNHLY, FYNNEI. CDR3 length equals 14 residues. J lost 5 bases, V lost 6 bases, and 5 bases had no gene match. In DNA form, the CDR3 reads TGTGCCAGCAGGGATACAGGGGGAACCGGGGAGCTGTTTTTT. Translation gives CASRDTGGTGELFF.

V usage is TRBV24-1 and J usage is TRBJ2-1; weak D call: TRBD1 (6 bases). Germline V gene sequence: CDR1 KGHDR, CDR2 SFDVKD. Trimming left V 2 bases short and J 10 bases short, with 8 bases between. The CDR3 length is 12 residues. The CDR3: CATSDSTGEQFF. The CDR3 DNA sequence: TGTGCCACCAGTGATTCGACAGGCGAGCAGTTCTTC.

The genes are TRBV5-6 and TRBJ1-5; TRBD1 matches 8 bases. The CDR3 runs to 15 residues. V trimming: 4 bases; J trimming: 6 bases; junction bases outside the gene matches: 9. Germline CDR1 is SGHDT and CDR2 is YYEEEE. DNA of the CDR3: TGTGCCAGCAGCACCGCAGGGGGCCTCGGTCAGCCCCAGCATTTT. Translated, it gives CASSTAGGLGQPQHF.

The rearrangement joins TRBV6-5 to TRBJ1-1, with D possibly being TRBD1 (5 bases). The V and J ends lost 5 bases and 4 bases respectively, with 14 bases between them. The CDR3 has 14 amino acids. Per the germline V gene, CDR1 is MNHEY and CDR2 is SVGAGI. The CDR3 region is CASSTSWGITEAFF. Written as DNA, the CDR3 is TGTGCCAGCAGTACTTCTTGGGGGATCACTGAAGCTTTCTTT.

The chain carries TRBV30 and TRBJ1-4, with D maybe TRBD1 (5 bases). CDR3 length: 16 amino acids. V dropped 3 bases and J dropped 3 bases, with 17 bases sitting between them. Germline loops: CDR1 GTSNPN, CDR2 SVGIG (reference sequence). The CDR3 DNA sequence: TGTGCCTGGAGGGGACGGCGGCAAGGCCCTAATGAAAAACTGTTTTTT. Its protein product is CAWRGRRQGPNEKLFF.

The sample holds one count of this clone. The V and J genes are TRBV19 and TRBJ1-5; D unresolved. The V gene's germline CDR1 is LNHDA and CDR2 SQIVND (reference sequence). Between the trimmed V and J ends, which lost 5 bases and 2 bases, there was a span of 10 bases. The CDR3 extends over 14 amino acids. The CDR3 loop is CASSFSVGNQPQHF. Written as DNA, the CDR3 is TGTGCCAGTAGTTTTTCCGTCGGCAATCAGCCCCAGCATTTT.

The chain recombines TRBV9 with TRBJ1-3, with 10 bases identical to TRBD1. Germline CDR1 is SGDLS and CDR2 is YYNGEE. This CDR3 region has 15 residues. The ends lost 0 bases at V and 7 bases at J; junction bases unmatched: 4. As DNA, the CDR3 is TGTGCCAGCAGCGTAGAAGGGACAGGGGCCAACACCATATATTTT. Translated, it gives CASSVEGTGANTIYF.

The chain joins TRBV7-9 to TRBJ2-4; possible D gene TRBD1, 5 bases. CDR1 is SEHNR and CDR2 is FQNEAQ in the germline V gene (reference sequence). With 5 bases removed from V and 6 bases from J, the gap between germline ends came to 14 bases. This CDR3 is built from 14 residues. This chain's CDR3 is CASSPDTLGNIQYF. CDR3 nucleotide sequence: TGTGCCAGCAGCCCGGACACCCTGGGAAACATTCAGTACTTC.

The rearrangement links TRBV21-1 to TRBJ1-1; the table assigns TRBD1, which was not confirmed against the DNA. TRBV21-1 is assigned pseudogene status. The CDR3 consists of 18 residues. The CDR3: CASSPPLVQGISDTEAFF. The CDR3 DNA reads as TGTGCCAGCAGCCCGCCCCTCGTTCAGGGGATCTCGGACACTGAAGCTTTCTTT.

The chain uses TRBV6-5 and TRBJ1-4, with D maybe TRBD1 (5 bases). The CDR3 runs 15 residues. The germline V gene encodes CDR1 MNHEY and CDR2 SVGAGI. V was pared by 0 bases and J by 7 bases, with 12 bases between. The CDR3 is CASSYSRQTVEKLFF. The CDR3 DNA reads as TGTGCCAGCAGTTACTCACGGCAGACAGTTGAAAAACTGTTTTTT.

On this clone itself: The same CDR3 also results from other DNA sequences found in this sample. The chain employs TRBV7-9 and TRBJ1-5; 9 bases agree with TRBD1. Germline V gene sequence: CDR1 SEHNR, CDR2 FQNEAQ (reference sequence). The CDR3 runs 14 residues. Losses at the gene ends were 1 base for V and 6 bases for J; bases not matched to a gene: 1. DNA for the CDR3: TGTGCCAGCAGCTTAGGACAGGGGGGTCAGCCCCAGCATTTT. Translated: CASSLGQGGQPQHF.

The chain couples TRBV7-9 to TRBJ1-6, with D uncertain. V was shortened by 6 bases and J by 8 bases, with 11 bases between the two germline ends. CDR1 is SEHNR and CDR2 is FQNEAQ in the germline V gene (reference sequence). The CDR3 length is 13 residues. The CDR3 region is CASRPHGDSPLHF. The CDR3 bases are TGTGCCAGCAGACCCCATGGGGATTCACCCCTCCACTTT.

The chain uses TRBV2 and TRBJ2-3; 9 nucleotides agree with TRBD1. The CDR3 covers 15 residues. The ends lost 6 bases at V and 1 base at J; junction bases unmatched: 5. Germline CDR1 and CDR2: SNHLY and FYNNEI. The CDR3 sequence: CASSPQGAGTDTQYF. The CDR3 bases are TGTGCCAGCAGCCCACAGGGGGCGGGCACAGATACGCAGTATTTT.

V is TRBV6-5 and J is TRBJ1-5, with a tentative D call TRBD1 (5 bases). Trimming pared 3 bases from V and 7 bases from J, leaving 19 bases between. In germline, CDR1 is MNHEY, CDR2 SVGAGI. The CDR3 has 16 residues. This CDR3 reads CASSYEGTTNGQPQHF. DNA for the CDR3: TGTGCCAGCAGTTATGAGGGGACCACCAACGGACAGCCCCAGCATTTT.

This rearrangement joins TRBV24-1 to TRBJ2-1; maybe TRBD1 (6 bases). The CDR3 contains 15 residues. V was clipped by 12 bases and J by 3 bases, with 20 bases between them. Germline lookup yields CDR1 KGHDR and CDR2 SFDVKD. CDR3 nucleotide sequence: TGTGCCCAATCATCCCCGGGACAATACTACAATGAGCAGTTCTTC. This codes for CAQSSPGQYYNEQFF.